These 11 T cell receptor beta chains were sequenced from one sample in a study of monozygotic twins with inflammatory bowel disease. TCRdb re-called the 5' RACE reads; every CDR3 protein appears as one record, without DNA. The table counts roughly 100,000 distinct CDR3 sequences; approximately 2% lies in the top ten. Sample: blood. These receptors all come from a human donor with ulcerative colitis or Crohn's disease, or a healthy co-twin of an affected twin (not recorded which).

The V call is TRBV13, the J call TRBJ2-7; TCRdb's D call of TRBD2 is untestable without DNA. CDR1 is PRHDT and CDR2 is FYEKMQ in the germline V gene (reference sequence). The CDR3 loop spans 14 amino acids. CDR3 residues: CASSMRLVSYEQYF.

The chain carries TRBV7-2 and TRBJ2-2; TCRdb picks TRBD2, but there is no DNA to check that call. The CDR3 loop spans 13 amino acids. Germline V CDR1 and CDR2: SGHTA, FQGNSA. The CDR3 protein is CASSPSITGELFF.

The genes are TRBV30 and TRBJ2-7. CDR1 is GTSNPN and CDR2 is SVGIG in the germline V gene (reference sequence). This CDR3 has 11 residues. This chain's CDR3 is CAWTDSYEQYF.

The genes are TRBV27 and TRBJ1-5; TCRdb's D gene call, TRBD1, goes unchecked for lack of DNA. This CDR3 spans 13 amino acids. Germline CDR1 reads MNHEY; CDR2 reads SMNVEV (reference sequence). The CDR3 reads CASSFGGYQPQHF.

This chain uses TRBV7-8 with TRBJ1-5. The CDR3 is 14 residues long. Looked up from germline, CDR1 is SGHVS and CDR2 is FQNEAQ. CDR3 residues: CASSLSQFNQPQHF.

The chain employs TRBV20-1 and TRBJ2-1; TCRdb's D call of TRBD1 is untestable without DNA. The length of the CDR3 is 14 residues. Germline V lookup: CDR1 DFQATT, CDR2 SNEGSKA (reference sequence). The CDR3 sequence is CSANRDSGTNEQFF.

The chain joins TRBV20-1 to TRBJ2-1; TCRdb outputs TRBD1, but without DNA this stays unchecked. Germline CDR1 reads DFQATT; CDR2 reads SNEGSKA (reference sequence). This CDR3 region has 13 residues. The CDR3 sequence: CSAPRRDRNEQFF.

The V call is TRBV28, the J call TRBJ2-6. There are 15 residues in the CDR3. Germline V gives CDR1 MDHEN, CDR2 SYDVKM. CDR3 sequence reads: CASSFPMGGANVLTF.

V is TRBV18 and J is TRBJ2-3. There are 16 residues in the CDR3. From germline, CDR1 is KGHSH and CDR2 LQKENI. The chain's CDR3 is CASSPTGNAGTDTQYF.

The rearrangement uses TRBV7-2 and TRBJ2-4; TCRdb proposes TRBD2, but this gene call is untestable without DNA. The germline CDR1 and CDR2 sequences are SGHTA and FQGNSA. CDR3 length: 13 residues. CDR3 residues: CASSSGGLNIQYF.

The J gene is TRBJ2-7, the V gene TRBV7-9; absent DNA, TCRdb's TRBD2 call cannot be checked. The CDR3 loop spans 14 amino acids. Germline V gene data show CDR1 as SEHNR and CDR2 as FQNEAQ (reference sequence). The CDR3 is CASSFTRENYEQYF.